This entry lists 10 T cell receptor beta chains sequenced from one sample in a study of spatial heterogeneity in lung cancer (dated by TCRdb to about 2019). Libraries came from 5' RACE. TCRdb records NextSeq 500 as the sequencer. Starting from the raw public reads, TCRdb applied fastp trimming at Q25, assembled clones with MiXCR and retained in-frame beta chains. Identical CDR3 protein sequences are pooled into one entry, listed with their most common genes and DNA. The sample includes about 13,000 distinct CDR3 sequences, with around 9.1% observed a single time. Clones ranked in the top ten supply roughly 28% of the sample. The time point label, as the study defines it: sample taken at primary tumor resection. TCR sequencing used whole RNA extracted from tumor and nontumor lung tissue, or from cryopreserved PBMC samples, without cell sorting. The material sequenced was PBMCs, taken at surgery. The receptors stem from a male donor with early-stage non-small cell lung cancer.

The chain has TRBV15 and TRBJ1-5; D is perhaps TRBD1 (6 bases). Germline CDR1 reads LNHNV; CDR2 reads YYDKDF (reference sequence). The CDR3 has 15 amino acids. Trimming removed 2 bases at V and 3 bases at J, with 11 bases between. CDR3 protein: CATSRKGQYNQPQHF. The DNA of the CDR3 is TGTGCCACCAGCAGAAAAGGACAGTACAATCAGCCCCAGCATTTT.

This clonotype turned up a few times. The chain links TRBV5-4 to TRBJ2-2, with 10 positions matching TRBD2. The CDR3 contains 15 residues. V lost 4 bases, J lost 3 bases, and 3 bases stayed unmatched. The germline V gene has CDR1 SGHNT and CDR2 YYREEE (reference sequence). DNA for the CDR3: TGTGCCAGCAGCACAGGACTAGCGGACACCGGGGAGCTGTTTTTT. Protein sequence: CASSTGLADTGELFF.

This clonotype was recorded once. The V and J genes are TRBV29-1 and TRBJ1-2; D remains unclear. V lost 4 bases and J lost 7, with 10 bases in between. The CDR3 sequence is 11 residues long. Germline V lookup: CDR1 SQVTM, CDR2 ANQGSEA. For the CDR3, the DNA is TGCAGCGTTGGAGGATCGGGTGGCTACACCTTC. This sequence encodes CSVGGSGGYTF.

This clonotype was observed at least ten times. The chain carries TRBV9 and TRBJ2-5; D is perhaps TRBD1 or TRBD2 (5 bases each). The CDR3 has 14 amino acids. In germline, CDR1 is SGDLS, CDR2 YYNGEE. V was trimmed by 3 bases and J by 5 bases, leaving 14 bases between them. The CDR3 DNA reads as TGTGCCAGCAGCGGGGACCTGAAGGGGGAGACCCAGTACTTC. It translates to CASSGDLKGETQYF.

This clonotype was observed a handful of times. The chain couples TRBV7-6 to TRBJ1-1; TRBD1 might be the D (6 bases). Germline V lookup: CDR1 SGHVS, CDR2 FNYEAQ. The CDR3 is made up of 15 amino acids. Trimming left V 2 bases short and J 3 bases short, with 13 bases between. For the CDR3, the DNA is TGTGCCAGCAGCTTACGGGGGCCGGGGGACACTGAAGCTTTCTTT. As protein: CASSLRGPGDTEAFF. Supplemented by reference TRBV7-6 and TRBJ1-1, the full variable domain reads GAGVSQSPRYKVTKRGQDVALRCDPISGHVSLYWYRQALGQGPEFLTYFNYEAQQDKSGLPNDRFSAERPEGSISTLTIQRTEQRDSAMYRCASSLRGPGDTEAFFGQGTRLTVV.

This clonotype is labeled large. The chain combines TRBV7-9 with TRBJ2-1; 10 nucleotides align to TRBD1. This CDR3 region has 15 residues. Trimming at V came to 3 bases and at J to 9 bases, leaving 8 bases not matched to a gene. The V gene's germline CDR1 is SEHNR and CDR2 FQNEAQ (reference sequence). The CDR3 DNA sequence: TGTGCCAGCAGCTTCTCCGGGACAGGGGTTGCTGAGCAGTTCTTC. Protein sequence: CASSFSGTGVAEQFF.

This clonotype came up many times. This chain uses TRBV4-2 with TRBJ1-6, with 7 bases lining up with TRBD1. The germline V gene encodes CDR1 LGHNA and CDR2 YNFKEQ. V shed 4 bases and J 5 bases; nucleotides not matched to a gene: 8. The CDR3 extends over 16 amino acids. CDR3 in amino acids: CASSRTGQRNNSPLHF. Written as DNA, the CDR3 is TGTGCCAGCAGCCGTACGGGACAGCGAAATAATTCACCCCTCCACTTT.

This clonotype appeared many times. This rearrangement joins TRBV6-5 to TRBJ2-3; D may correspond to TRBD1 or TRBD2 (5 bases each). V gave up 6 bases and J gave up 2 bases, with 18 bases separating them. The CDR3 spans 16 residues. The V gene's germline CDR1 is MNHEY and CDR2 SVGAGI. CDR3 protein: CASSPPGRLITDTQYF. CDR3 nucleotides: TGTGCCAGCAGCCCCCCGGGACGCCTAATCACAGATACGCAGTATTTT.

This clonotype occurred many times. The chain uses TRBV6-2 or TRBV6-3 and TRBJ2-7; D may be TRBD1 or TRBD2 (6 bases each). Trimming pared 0 bases from V and 9 bases from J, leaving 12 bases between. From germline, CDR1 is MNHEY and CDR2 SVGEGT. The CDR3 runs 13 residues. The CDR3 is CASSYSTGARQYF. Written as DNA, the CDR3 is TGTGCCAGCAGTTACTCGACGGGGGCCAGGCAGTACTTC.

This clonotype is medium-sized by share. V gene TRBV6-5 combines with J gene TRBJ1-1, with a possible D match to TRBD1 (6 bases). V lost 6 bases and J lost 0, with 17 bases in between. From germline, CDR1 is MNHEY and CDR2 SVGAGI. This CDR3 comprises 16 residues. The CDR3 DNA follows: TGTGCCAGCAGGAACCCCAGGGGAGGGATGAACACTGAAGCTTTCTTT. Its translation: CASRNPRGGMNTEAFF.